Here is one T cell receptor beta chain with its context. Some clones are missing from TCRdb's copy, which holds only in-frame ones; the method was immunoSEQ multiplex PCR. The data show 300,000 to 350,000 clones, approximately 88% seen once. The data are from a study of blood T cell repertoires in COVID-19. Trimming stripped 3 bases from V and 3 bases from J, with 14 bases between. This CDR3 is built from 15 residues. Per germline, CDR1 MDHEN and CDR2 SYDVKM. The gene calls are TRBV28 and TRBJ2-5; tentatively, D is TRBD1 (6 bases). This receptor was identified in a woman between 18 and 29 years old who had recovered from COVID-19. The source material was PBMCs or T cells enriched from blood (not recorded which). The CDR3 region has the DNA TGTGCCAGCAGTTTCCCAGGGGCGCGAAAAGAGACCCAGTACTTC. As protein: CASSFPGARKETQYF.